The sample holds many counts of the clone carrying this T cell receptor beta chain. Its antigen is as yet unknown. These data are taken from a study of T cells in Graves' hyperthyroidism and ophthalmopathy. Findings and limits, study-wide: The model identified upcoming ophthalmopathy a median approximately 6.4 months ahead of onset. Most thyroid clonotypes with frequency above 0.001 were detected in blood.

Looked up from germline, CDR1 is LGHDT and CDR2 is YNNKEL (reference sequence). V was pared by 7 bases and J by 3 bases, with 2 bases of the junction left unmatched. The CDR3 loop spans 13 amino acids. Amplified TCR beta CDR3 regions derived from RNA transcripts. TCR CDR3 regions were first amplified by RT-PCR with HTBI primers. Each CDR3 protein gets one entry after TCRdb re-called the multiplex PCR reads with MiXCR. The table records approximately 400,000 distinct CDR3 sequences, more than 12% of them present only once. Ophthalmopathy cases met thresholds of Clinical Activity Score at least 3, NOSPECS grade at least 4 and duration under 3 months.

The V and J genes are TRBV3-1 and TRBJ1-1; 10 bases map to TRBD1. The sequenced sample was blood. The clonotype comes from a woman between 25 and 40 years old with Graves' ophthalmopathy. The CDR3 reads CASMGQGYTEAFF. The CDR3 DNA follows: TGTGCCAGCATGGGACAGGGGTACACTGAAGCTTTCTTT.